Listed below are T cell receptor beta chains from one sample, sequenced in a study of cytomegalovirus exposure and HLA in healthy donors. Clones were read by immunoSEQ multiplex PCR, and TCRdb kept only the in-frame ones, dropping some. Among about 130,000 clones listed, 70% to 85% were seen once. Sequenced sample: PBMCs. These receptors were taken from a boy between 10 and 17 years old in good health and CMV-seronegative. Each CDR3 is given with its conserved first and last residue. Clone sizes are given selectively: once, few, many, or a class where the clone is expanded.

abundance	v_gene	j_gene	CDR3aa
.	TRBV25-1	TRBJ1-2	CASSEDRVDGYTF
.	TRBV2	TRBJ1-2	CASSDAGTGTYGYTF
.	TRBV9	TRBJ2-7	CASSVEAGGREQYF
few	TRBV18	TRBJ2-3	CASSPQQRGTDTQYF
.	TRBV18	TRBJ1-1	CASSPTGKGTEAFF
few	TRBV4-1	TRBJ1-2	CASSPRWGGGYTF
few	TRBV4-2	TRBJ2-3	CASSQPDRDTDTQYF
.	TRBV2	TRBJ1-1	CASGSTGSGTEAFF
.	TRBV27	TRBJ1-2	CASSSNRGNPPRGYTF
.	TRBV27	TRBJ2-3	CASSSSGRALAEDTQYF
.	TRBV5-6	TRBJ2-1	CASSPDTDFYNEQFF
.	TRBV6-1	TRBJ2-1	CASRRGAGSNEQFF
.	TRBV5-1	TRBJ2-5	CASSLGQGNRETQYF
.	TRBV5-1	TRBJ2-4	CASSLAGGTKNIQYF
few	TRBV25-1	TRBJ2-1	CASSLREATEQFF
.	TRBV30	TRBJ2-1	CAWSVQWGQLGNEQFF
.	TRBV12-2	TRBJ2-5	CASRLEVFGNETQYF
.	TRBV7-2	TRBJ2-7	CASSLVRGLAAEQYF
.	TRBV19	TRBJ1-2	CASRWTGKSYGYTF
.	TRBV2	TRBJ2-1	CATERRTSGDNEQFF
.	TRBV27	TRBJ2-7	CASSSLGRTVVREQYF
.	TRBV29-1	TRBJ2-7	CSVMGQGAAYEQYF
.	TRBV27	TRBJ2-3	CASSLGTSGRAARDTQYF
.	TRBV21-1	TRBJ2-3	CASSKKNGTGGPVADTQYF
.	TRBV7-9	TRBJ1-4	CASSARQGDLGKLFF
.	TRBV13	TRBJ2-5	CASSLGAGGQQETQYF
.	TRBV9	TRBJ2-7	CASSGSDRETYEQYF
.	TRBV27	TRBJ2-1	CASSALGLAGVVYEQFF
.	TRBV5-1	TRBJ1-6	CASSLVGGNSPLHF
few	TRBV5-1	TRBJ2-1	CASSLVSGSEEQFF
.	TRBV27	TRBJ2-1	CASSPGVGRSYNEQFF
.	TRBV2	TRBJ2-1	CASSGGEGGNEQFF
.	TRBV6-5	TRBJ1-6	CASSRRGQNSPLHF
.	TRBV7-6	TRBJ1-2	CASSSTGFGYTF
.	TRBV28	TRBJ2-2	CASSQTGHTGELFF
.	TRBV27	TRBJ2-1	CASSLIGGTGFEFF